This T cell receptor beta chain derives from a study of blood T cell repertoires in COVID-19. Per the original methods: Reference gene primer amplification gave nucleated cell count estimates. Profiled with immunoSEQ multiplex PCR; TCRdb holds only in-frame clones, not every one. V and J calls and clone size are those listed in that table; D and trimming were worked out from the DNA. The data show about 59,000 clones, approximately 83% seen once. The CDR3 is 14 residues long. Germline CDR1 and CDR2: MNHEY and SMNVEV (reference sequence). The V gene lost 6 bases and the J gene lost 3 bases, with 14 bases spanning the gap.

The gene calls are TRBV27 and TRBJ1-2; D uncertain. The specimen sequenced was peripheral blood. This sequence was found in a woman aged 80 or older with acute or convalescent COVID-19. The CDR3 here is CASRSLRSYYGYTF. The CDR3 DNA reads as TGTGCCAGCAGATCGCTACGGTCCTACTATGGCTACACCTTC.